This TCR beta chain was sequenced in a study of T-cell memory formation after mild COVID-19. The CDR3 covers 12 residues. Germline assignment: CDR1 DFQATT and CDR2 SNEGSKA (reference sequence). V lost 7 bases, J lost 6 bases, and 7 bases stayed unmatched. TCRdb itself ran the 5' RACE reads through MiXCR, one entry per CDR3 protein. The top ten clones hold about 2% of a sample with 200,000 to 300,000 distinct CDR3 sequences, roughly 14% of them seen once. This clonotype was detected only a few times. This clonotype originated in an adult woman who had mild COVID-19 (a few samples of this study predate the infection). Cell type and time point are not known. The chain recombines TRBV20-1 with TRBJ2-3, with 7 bases fitting TRBD2. Specimen: PBMCs or a T cell subset sorted from them (not recorded which). The CDR3 DNA follows: TGCAGTGGACGGGAGGACCGGGATACGCAGTATTTT. Translated, it gives CSGREDRDTQYF.